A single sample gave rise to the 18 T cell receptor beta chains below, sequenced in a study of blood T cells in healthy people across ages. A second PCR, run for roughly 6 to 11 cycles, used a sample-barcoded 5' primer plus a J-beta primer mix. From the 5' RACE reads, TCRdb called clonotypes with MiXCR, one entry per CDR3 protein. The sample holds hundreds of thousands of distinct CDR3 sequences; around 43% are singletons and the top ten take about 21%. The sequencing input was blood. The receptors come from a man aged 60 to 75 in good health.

Here the CDR3 DNA reads TGTGCCAGCAGACAGGGGGCGGGTTACGAGCAGTACTTC. The encoded protein is CASRQGAGYEQYF. This sequence joins TRBV7-2 and TRBJ2-7, with TRBD1 matching over 9 bases. The CDR3 has 13 residues. CDR1 SGHTA and CDR2 FQGNSA come from the germline V gene. V lost 6 bases and J lost 4; bases outside the gene matches: 4.

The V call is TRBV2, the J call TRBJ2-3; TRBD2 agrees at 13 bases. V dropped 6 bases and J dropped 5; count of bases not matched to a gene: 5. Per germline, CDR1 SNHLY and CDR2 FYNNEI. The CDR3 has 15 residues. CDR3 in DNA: TGTGCCAGCAGAAGGACTAGCGGGGGAGAAGATACGCAGTATTTT. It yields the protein CASRRTSGGEDTQYF.

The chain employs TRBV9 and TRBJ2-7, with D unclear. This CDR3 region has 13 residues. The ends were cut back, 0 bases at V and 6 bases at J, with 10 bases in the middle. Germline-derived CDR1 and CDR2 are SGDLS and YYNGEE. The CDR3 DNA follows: TGTGCCAGCAGCGTAGGACCTCCGACCGAGCAGTACTTC. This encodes CASSVGPPTEQYF.

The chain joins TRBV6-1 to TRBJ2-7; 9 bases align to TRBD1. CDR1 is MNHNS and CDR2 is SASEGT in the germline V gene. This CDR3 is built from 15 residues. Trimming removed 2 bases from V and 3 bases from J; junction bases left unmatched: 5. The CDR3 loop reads CASSELWTGDYEQYF. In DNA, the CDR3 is TGTGCCAGCAGTGAACTATGGACAGGGGACTACGAGCAGTACTTC.

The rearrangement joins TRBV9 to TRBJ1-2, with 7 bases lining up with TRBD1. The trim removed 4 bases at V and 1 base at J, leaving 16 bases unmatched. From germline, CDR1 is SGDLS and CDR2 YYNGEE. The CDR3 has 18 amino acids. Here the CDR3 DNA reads TGTGCCAGCAGCCACACCGATTTAGACAGGGATGTTAACTATGGCTACACCTTC. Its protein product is CASSHTDLDRDVNYGYTF.

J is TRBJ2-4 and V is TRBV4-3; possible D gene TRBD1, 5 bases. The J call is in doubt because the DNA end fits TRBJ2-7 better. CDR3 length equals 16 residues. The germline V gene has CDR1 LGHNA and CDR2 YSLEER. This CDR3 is CASSQDLAGISYEQYF. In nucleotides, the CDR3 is TGCGCCAGCAGCCAAGATTTGGCAGGGATCTCCTACGAGCAGTACTTC.

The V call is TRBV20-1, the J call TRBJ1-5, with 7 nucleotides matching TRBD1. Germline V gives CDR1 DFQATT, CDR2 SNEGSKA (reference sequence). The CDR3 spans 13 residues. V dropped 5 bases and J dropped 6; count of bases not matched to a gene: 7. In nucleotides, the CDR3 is TGCAGTGCTCATAGACAGGGAGGTCAGCCCCAGCATTTT. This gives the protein CSAHRQGGQPQHF.

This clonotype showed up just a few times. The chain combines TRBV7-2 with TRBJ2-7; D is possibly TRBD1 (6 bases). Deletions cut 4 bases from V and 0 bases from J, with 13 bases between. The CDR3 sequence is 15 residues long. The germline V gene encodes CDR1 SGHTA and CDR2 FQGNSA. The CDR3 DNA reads TGTGCCAGCAGCTCGCAGACAGGTCCCTCCTACGAGCAGTACTTC. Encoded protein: CASSSQTGPSYEQYF.

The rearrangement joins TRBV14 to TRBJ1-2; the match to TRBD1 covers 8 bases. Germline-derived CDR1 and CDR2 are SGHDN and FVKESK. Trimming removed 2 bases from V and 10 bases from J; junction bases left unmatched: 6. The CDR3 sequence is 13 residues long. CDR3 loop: CASSQPGQGAYTF. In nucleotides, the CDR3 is TGTGCCAGCAGCCAACCAGGACAGGGCGCCTACACCTTC.

The chain's CDR3 is CASSPRLAGGLSSYNEQFF. Written as DNA, the CDR3 is TGTGCCAGCAGCCCCCGACTAGCGGGGGGGCTGAGCTCCTACAATGAGCAGTTCTTC. The V gene is TRBV7-2, the J gene TRBJ2-1, with 14 bases identical to TRBD2. V gave up 5 bases and J gave up 0 bases; unmatched junction bases: 9. The CDR3 is made up of 19 amino acids. Germline CDR1 SGHTA, CDR2 FQGNSA.

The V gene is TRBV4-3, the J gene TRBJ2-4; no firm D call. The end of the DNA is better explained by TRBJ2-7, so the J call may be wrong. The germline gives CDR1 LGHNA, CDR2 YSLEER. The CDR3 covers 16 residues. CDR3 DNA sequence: TGCGCCAGCAGCCAAGGAGTACGACCGCCATCCTACGAGCAGTACTTC. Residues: CASSQGVRPPSYEQYF.

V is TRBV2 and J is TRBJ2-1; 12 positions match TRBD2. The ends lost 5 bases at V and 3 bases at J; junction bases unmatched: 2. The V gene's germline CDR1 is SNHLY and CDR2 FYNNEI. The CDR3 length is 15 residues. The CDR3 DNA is TGTGCCAGCAGTCTGACTAGCGGGAGCTACAATGAGCAGTTCTTC. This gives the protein CASSLTSGSYNEQFF. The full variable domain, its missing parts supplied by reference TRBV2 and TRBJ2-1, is EPEVTQTPSHQVTQMGQEVILRCVPISNHLYFYWYRQILGQKVEFLVSFYNNEISEKSEIFDDQFSVERPDGSNFTLKIRSTKLEDSAMYFCASSLTSGSYNEQFFGPGTRLTVL.

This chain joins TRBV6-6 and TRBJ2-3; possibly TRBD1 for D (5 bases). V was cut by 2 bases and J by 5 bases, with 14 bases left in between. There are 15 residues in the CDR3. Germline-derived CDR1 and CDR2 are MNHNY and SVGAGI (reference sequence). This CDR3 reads CASSYPQGSIDTQYF. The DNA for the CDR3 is TGTGCCAGCAGTTACCCCCAGGGATCCATAGATACGCAGTATTTT.

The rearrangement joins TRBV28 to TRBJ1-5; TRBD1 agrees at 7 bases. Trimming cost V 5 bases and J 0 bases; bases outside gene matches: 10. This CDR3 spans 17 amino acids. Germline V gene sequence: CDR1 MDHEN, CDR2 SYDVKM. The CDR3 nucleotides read TGTGCCAGCAGTGGGACAGCGGGGGCGATTAGCAATCAGCCCCAGCATTTT. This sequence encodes CASSGTAGAISNQPQHF.

The CDR3 is CATSGTDTQYF. The CDR3, as DNA: TGTGCCACCTCGGGTACAGATACGCAGTATTTT. This rearrangement joins TRBV7-9 to TRBJ2-3; D uncertain. This CDR3 spans 11 amino acids. V lost 10 bases and J 3 bases, leaving 8 bases between the germline ends. The V gene's germline CDR1 is SEHNR and CDR2 FQNEAQ (reference sequence).

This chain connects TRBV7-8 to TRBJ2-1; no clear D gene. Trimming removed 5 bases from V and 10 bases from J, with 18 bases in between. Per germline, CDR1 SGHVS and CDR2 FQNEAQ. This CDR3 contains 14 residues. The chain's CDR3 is CASSVGSPMGEQFF. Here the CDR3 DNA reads TGTGCCAGCAGCGTAGGTAGCCCAATGGGGGAGCAGTTCTTC.

The CDR3 DNA sequence: TGTGCCAGCAGACCCGCGACAGGGTGGACTGAAGCTTTCTTT. Translating it yields CASRPATGWTEAFF. The rearrangement uses TRBV5-5 and TRBJ1-1; TRBD1 aligns across 7 bases. The CDR3 extends over 14 amino acids. Germline V CDR1 and CDR2: SGHKS, YYEKEE (reference sequence). J was trimmed by 5 bases and V by 5 bases; bases with no gene match: 9. Full variable domain (rest looked up from reference TRBV5-5 and TRBJ1-1): DAGVTQSPTHLIKTRGQQVTLRCSPISGHKSVSWYQQVLGQGPQFIFQYYEKEERGRGNFPDRFSARQFPNYSSELNVNALLLGDSALYLCASRPATGWTEAFFGQGTRLTVV.

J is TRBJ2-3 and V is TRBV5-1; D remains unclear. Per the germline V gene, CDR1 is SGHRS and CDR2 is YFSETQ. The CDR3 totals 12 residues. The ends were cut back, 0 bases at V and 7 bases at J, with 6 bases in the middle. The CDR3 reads CASSLDGYTQYF. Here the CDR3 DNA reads TGCGCCAGCAGCTTGGATGGTTATACGCAGTATTTT.